This TCR beta chain comes out of a study of Ad26.COV2.S vaccination and SARS-CoV-2 variants. The treatment denotes: 15 to 20 received Ad26.COV2.S at low or high dose, single or two shots; several received placebo; per-sample allocation not given. Specimens were obtained on day 63 following the first vaccine or placebo injection. Recruitment in Boston yielded a donor of adult age, 18-55 years. Clones were sequenced by immunoSEQ multiplex PCR, and TCRdb holds only the in-frame ones, with some missing. The sample consists of 400,000 to 500,000 clones, 89% of them appearing once. The receptor was derived from a person between 18 and 65 years old who received the Ad26.COV2.S COVID-19 vaccine or a placebo. The sample consisted of peripheral blood, taken in a trial of Ad26.COV2.S vaccine versus placebo.

The CDR3 loop is CASSLGVRSGLYGYTF. DNA for the CDR3: TGTGCCAGCAGCTTGGGGGTTCGGTCGGGACTCTATGGCTACACCTTC. This chain connects TRBV11-2 to TRBJ1-2; D possibly corresponds to TRBD1 (5 bases). The germline CDR1 and CDR2 sequences are SGHAT and FQNNGV. V shed 3 bases and J shed 4 bases, with 18 bases lying between them. This CDR3 is 16 amino acids long.